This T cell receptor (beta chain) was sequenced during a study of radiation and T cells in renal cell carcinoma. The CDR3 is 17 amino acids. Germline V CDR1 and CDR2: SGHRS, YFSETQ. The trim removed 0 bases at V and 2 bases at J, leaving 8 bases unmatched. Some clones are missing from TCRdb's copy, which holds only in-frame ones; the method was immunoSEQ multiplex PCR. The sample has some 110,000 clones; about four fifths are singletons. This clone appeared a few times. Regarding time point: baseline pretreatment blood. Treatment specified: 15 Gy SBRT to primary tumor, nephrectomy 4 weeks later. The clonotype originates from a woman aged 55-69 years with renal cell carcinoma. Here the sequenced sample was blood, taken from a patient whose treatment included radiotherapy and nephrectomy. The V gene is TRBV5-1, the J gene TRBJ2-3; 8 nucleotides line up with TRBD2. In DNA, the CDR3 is TGCGCCAGCAGCTTGGCTAGGGGGGGACTAGACACAGATACGCAGTATTTT. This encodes CASSLARGGLDTDTQYF.